One T cell receptor (beta chain) is described in this entry. This CDR3 is 12 amino acids long. V was shortened by 11 bases and J by 12 bases, with 23 bases between the two germline ends. In germline, CDR1 is MNHNS, CDR2 SASEGT. These data come from a study of T cell changes during pregnancy in multiple sclerosis. Repertoires were generated with immunoSEQ multiplex PCR, while TCRdb's copy carries only in-frame clones and drops some. The sample shows fewer than 65,000 clones, 80% to 95% of them seen only once. The chain recombines TRBV6-1 with TRBJ2-7; a weak D match, TRBD1 (5 bases). This sample comprised CD4+ T cells from peripheral blood mononuclear cells, obtained after pregnancy. This clonotype was sampled from a female donor with multiple sclerosis, enrolled in a pregnancy study. The CDR3 nucleotides read TGTGCCGCCGCGGCCTCAAGATCCAGGGCGTACTTC. It codes for CAAAASRSRAYF.